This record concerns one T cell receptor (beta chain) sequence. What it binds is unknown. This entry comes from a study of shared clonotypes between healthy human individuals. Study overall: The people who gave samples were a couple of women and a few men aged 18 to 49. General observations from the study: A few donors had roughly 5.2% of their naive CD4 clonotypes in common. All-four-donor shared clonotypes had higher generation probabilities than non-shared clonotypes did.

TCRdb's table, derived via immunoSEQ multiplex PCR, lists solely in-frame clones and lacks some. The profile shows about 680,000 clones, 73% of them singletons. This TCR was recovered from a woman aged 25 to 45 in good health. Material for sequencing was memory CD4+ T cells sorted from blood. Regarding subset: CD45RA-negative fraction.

CDR3 nucleotide sequence: TGTGCCAGCAGTCCCCCCGGGGGGCGCCGGACTGAAGCTTTCTTT. Translating gives CASSPPGGRRTEAFF. V gene TRBV28 combines with J gene TRBJ1-1, with a tentative D call TRBD1 (6 bases). This CDR3 contains 15 residues. Trimming stripped 5 bases from V and 5 bases from J, with 18 bases between. Germline CDR1 MDHEN, CDR2 SYDVKM.